One T cell receptor beta chain is described in this entry. The germline gives CDR1 KGHSH, CDR2 LQKENI. The CDR3 consists of 14 residues. The V end was cut by 3 bases, the J end by 3 bases, with 11 bases between. TCRdb keeps only in-frame clones here, not all; method: immunoSEQ multiplex PCR. In the table there are approximately 60,000 clones, approximately 90% of which are singletons. This specimen belongs to a study of control samples from healthy donors and cancer patients. The sample comprised PBMCs. This TCR was recovered from a woman between 45 and 65 years old with colorectal cancer. The rearrangement uses TRBV18 and TRBJ1-2, with D unclear. The CDR3, as DNA: TGTGCCAGCTCACCCAACGGGCGATACTATGGCTACACCTTC. Its protein is CASSPNGRYYGYTF.